These 7 T cell receptor beta chains were sequenced from one sample in a study of T-cell reconstitution after alpha-beta-depleted transplantation in children. Unique molecular identifiers featured in how the TCRbeta library was prepared. TCRdb used MiXCR to reprocess the PCR reads, holding one entry per CDR3 protein. Of approximately 170,000 distinct CDR3 sequences listed, roughly 11% are singletons. The sample was PBMCs, taken before TCRalphabeta/CD19-depleted stem cell transplant. The receptor set was obtained from a boy aged 2-9 years with acute myeloid leukemia, due to receive a stem cell transplant.

This clonotype has ten or more counts. The J gene is TRBJ2-3, the V gene TRBV7-8; D is ambiguous. Trimming left V 4 bases short and J 0 bases short, with 11 bases between. The germline CDR1 and CDR2 sequences are SGHVS and FQNEAQ. There are 15 residues in the CDR3. Here the CDR3 DNA reads TGTGCCAGCAGCTACGCTGGTTTTAGCACAGATACGCAGTATTTT. It is translated as CASSYAGFSTDTQYF. Full variable domain (remainder filled in from reference TRBV7-8 and TRBJ2-3): GAGVSQSPRYKVAKRGQDVALRCDPISGHVSLFWYQQALGQGPEFLTYFQNEAQLDKSGLPSDRFFAERPEGSVSTLKIQRTQQEDSAVYLCASSYAGFSTDTQYFGPGTRLTVL.

This clonotype was detected many times. V and J are TRBV10-3 and TRBJ2-3; D gene ambiguous. Germline V gene data show CDR1 as ENHRY and CDR2 as SYGVKD. The CDR3 is 13 residues long. Deletions cut 0 bases from V and 4 bases from J, with 5 bases between. This CDR3 reads CAISESQPDTQYF. In DNA form, the CDR3 reads TGTGCCATCAGTGAGTCACAGCCAGATACGCAGTATTTT.

In its sample, this clonotype was seen many times. The chain employs TRBV12-3 or TRBV12-4 and TRBJ2-3; D unresolved. Deletions cut 1 base from V and 0 bases from J, with 5 bases between. The CDR3 has 14 residues. The CDR3 nucleotides are TGTGCCAGCAGTTTAGAGGCTAGCACAGATACGCAGTATTTT. Its translation: CASSLEASTDTQYF.

This clonotype was found many times. The chain couples TRBV28 to TRBJ2-6; D possibly corresponds to TRBD2 (6 bases). This CDR3 has 17 residues. The V end lost 6 bases, the J end lost 4 bases, and 19 bases lay between the germline ends. CDR1 is MDHEN and CDR2 is SYDVKM in the germline V gene. CDR3 DNA: TGTGCCAGCAGCCGCGGGGTCGGGGCGCAAGGGGCCAACGTCCTGACTTTC. The encoded protein is CASSRGVGAQGANVLTF. Drawing the rest from reference TRBV28 and TRBJ2-6, the complete variable domain is DVKVTQSSRYLVKRTGEKVFLECVQDMDHENMFWYRQDPGLGLRLIYFSYDVKMKEKGDIPEGYSVSREKKERFSLILESASTNQTSMYLCASSRGVGAQGANVLTFGAGSRLTVL.

This clonotype has a count of ten or more. This chain connects TRBV28 to TRBJ2-7, with 12 bases matching TRBD2. V lost 5 bases, J lost 1 base, and 6 bases stayed unmatched. The CDR3 loop spans 16 amino acids. The germline V gene encodes CDR1 MDHEN and CDR2 SYDVKM. The CDR3 reads CASSLPLAGGSYEQYF. In nucleotides, the CDR3 is TGTGCCAGCAGTCTGCCTCTAGCGGGAGGGTCCTACGAGCAGTACTTC.

This clonotype was found many times. The chain is built from TRBV7-8 and TRBJ2-3, with 7 bases fitting TRBD2. The CDR3 has 15 residues. V shed 1 base and J 6 bases; nucleotides not matched to a gene: 7. Per germline, CDR1 SGHVS and CDR2 FQNEAQ. The CDR3 region has the DNA TGTGCCAGCAGCTTAGAAGGCGGGGGAGGGGATACGCAGTATTTT. Amino acids: CASSLEGGGGDTQYF. Looking up the rest from reference TRBV7-8 and TRBJ2-3 gives the full variable domain: GAGVSQSPRYKVAKRGQDVALRCDPISGHVSLFWYQQALGQGPEFLTYFQNEAQLDKSGLPSDRFFAERPEGSVSTLKIQRTQQEDSAVYLCASSLEGGGGDTQYFGPGTRLTVL.

This clonotype was counted ten times or more. V gene TRBV6-1 combines with J gene TRBJ1-2; D is uncertain. Trimming stripped 5 bases from V and 8 bases from J, with 9 bases between. This CDR3 has 11 amino acids. Germline lookup yields CDR1 MNHNS and CDR2 SASEGT. This CDR3 is CASSLRFGYTF. Here the CDR3 DNA reads TGTGCCAGCAGTCTCAGGTTCGGCTACACCTTC.